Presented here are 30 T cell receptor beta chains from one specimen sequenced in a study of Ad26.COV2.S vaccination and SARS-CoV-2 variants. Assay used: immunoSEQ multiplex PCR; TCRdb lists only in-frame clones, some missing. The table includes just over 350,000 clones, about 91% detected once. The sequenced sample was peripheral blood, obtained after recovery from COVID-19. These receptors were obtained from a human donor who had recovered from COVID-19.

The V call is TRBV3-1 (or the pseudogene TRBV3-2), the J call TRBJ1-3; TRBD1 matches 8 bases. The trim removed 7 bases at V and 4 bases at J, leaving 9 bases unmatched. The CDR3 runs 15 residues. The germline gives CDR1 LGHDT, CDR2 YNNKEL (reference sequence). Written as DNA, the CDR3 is TGTGCCAGCACCCTTTCCGGGACAGGAGGAAACACCATATATTTT. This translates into CASTLSGTGGNTIYF.

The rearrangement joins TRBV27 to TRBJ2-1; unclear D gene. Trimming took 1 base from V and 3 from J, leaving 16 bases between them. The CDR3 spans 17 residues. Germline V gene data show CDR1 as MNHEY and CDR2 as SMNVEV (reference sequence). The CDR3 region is CASSLFPRRHNYNEQFF. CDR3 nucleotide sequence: TGTGCCAGCAGTTTATTTCCGCGGCGACATAACTACAATGAGCAGTTCTTC.

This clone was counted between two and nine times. DNA of the CDR3: TGTGCCAGCAGGTACACAGATACGCAGTATTTT. Its translation: CASRYTDTQYF. The chain joins TRBV12-3 or TRBV12-4 to TRBJ2-3; D is ambiguous. V was pared by 6 bases and J by 2 bases, with 3 bases between. The length of the CDR3 is 11 residues.

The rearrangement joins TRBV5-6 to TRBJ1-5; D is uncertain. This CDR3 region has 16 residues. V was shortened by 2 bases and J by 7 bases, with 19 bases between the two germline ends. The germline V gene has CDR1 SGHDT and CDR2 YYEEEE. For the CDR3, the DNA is TGTGCCAGCAGCTTCGCGGGCGGAGGAGGTGGGCAGCCCCAGCATTTT. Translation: CASSFAGGGGGQPQHF.

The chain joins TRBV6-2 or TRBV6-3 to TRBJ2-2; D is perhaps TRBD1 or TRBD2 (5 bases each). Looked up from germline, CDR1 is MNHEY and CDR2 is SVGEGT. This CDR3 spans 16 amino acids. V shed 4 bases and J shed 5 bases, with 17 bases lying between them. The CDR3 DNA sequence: TGTGCCAGCAGTTTTCCGGGACCAAGACGGACCGGGGAGCTGTTTTTT. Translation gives CASSFPGPRRTGELFF.

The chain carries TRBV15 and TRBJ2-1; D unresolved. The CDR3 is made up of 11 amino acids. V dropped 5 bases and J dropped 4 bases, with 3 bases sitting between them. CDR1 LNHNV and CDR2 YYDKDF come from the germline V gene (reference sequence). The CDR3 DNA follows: TGTGCCACCAGCGGGTACAATGAGCAGTTCTTC. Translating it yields CATSGYNEQFF. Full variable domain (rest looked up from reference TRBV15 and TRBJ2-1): DAMVIQNPRYQVTQFGKPVTLSCSQTLNHNVMYWYQQKSSQAPKLLFHYYDKDFNNEADTPDNFQSRRPNTSFCFLDIRSPGLGDTAMYLCATSGYNEQFFGPGTRLTVL.

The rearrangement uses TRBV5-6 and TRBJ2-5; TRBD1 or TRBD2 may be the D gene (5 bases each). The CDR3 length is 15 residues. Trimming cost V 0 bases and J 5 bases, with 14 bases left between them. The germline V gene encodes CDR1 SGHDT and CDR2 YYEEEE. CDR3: CASSLAGWGGETQYF. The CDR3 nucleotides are TGTGCCAGCAGCTTGGCCGGTTGGGGCGGGGAGACCCAGTACTTC.

CDR3 coding DNA: TGTGCCACCACCCGTCGGACATCTAACACAGATACGCAGTATTTT. This sequence encodes CATTRRTSNTDTQYF. The rearrangement uses TRBV24-1 and TRBJ2-3, with D possibly matching TRBD1 (5 bases). The ends were cut back, 8 bases at V and 2 bases at J, with 16 bases in the middle. The CDR3 has 15 residues. Germline lookup yields CDR1 KGHDR and CDR2 SFDVKD.

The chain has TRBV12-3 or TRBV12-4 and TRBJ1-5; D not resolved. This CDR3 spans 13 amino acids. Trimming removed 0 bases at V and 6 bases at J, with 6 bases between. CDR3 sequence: CASSLAGVQPQHF. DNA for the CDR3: TGTGCCAGCAGTTTAGCTGGGGTTCAGCCCCAGCATTTT.

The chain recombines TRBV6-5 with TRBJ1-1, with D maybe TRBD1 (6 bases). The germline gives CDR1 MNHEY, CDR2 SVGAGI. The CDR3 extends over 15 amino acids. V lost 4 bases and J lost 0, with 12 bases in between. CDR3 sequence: CASSSYREMNTEAFF. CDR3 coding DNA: TGTGCCAGCAGTTCTTACAGGGAGATGAACACTGAAGCTTTCTTT.

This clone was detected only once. Here the CDR3 DNA reads TGCGCCAGCAGCTTGGGCCGGGGAAGCGGTGTACAAGAGACCCAGTACTTC. The encoded protein is CASSLGRGSGVQETQYF. The chain carries TRBV5-1 and TRBJ2-5; weak D call: TRBD2 (5 bases). CDR3 length equals 17 residues. V was trimmed by 0 bases and J by 2 bases, leaving 17 bases between them. Germline loops: CDR1 SGHRS, CDR2 YFSETQ.

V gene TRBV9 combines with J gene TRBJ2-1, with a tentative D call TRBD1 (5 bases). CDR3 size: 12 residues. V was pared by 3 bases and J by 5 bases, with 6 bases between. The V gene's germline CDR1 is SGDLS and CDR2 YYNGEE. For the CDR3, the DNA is TGTGCCAGCAGCGAGACAGACAATGAGCAGTTCTTC. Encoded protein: CASSETDNEQFF. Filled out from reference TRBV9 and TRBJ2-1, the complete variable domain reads DSGVTQTPKHLITATGQRVTLRCSPRSGDLSVYWYQQSLDQGLQFLIQYYNGEERAKGNILERFSAQQFPDLHSELNLSSLELGDSALYFCASSETDNEQFFGPGTRLTVL.

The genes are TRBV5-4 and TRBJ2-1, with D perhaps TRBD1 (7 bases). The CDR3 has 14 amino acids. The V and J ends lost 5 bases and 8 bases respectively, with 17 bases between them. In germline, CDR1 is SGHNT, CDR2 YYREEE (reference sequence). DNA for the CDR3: TGTGCCAGCAGTCTGGAAGGGGGCGGGGATGAGCAGTTCTTC. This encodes CASSLEGGGDEQFF.

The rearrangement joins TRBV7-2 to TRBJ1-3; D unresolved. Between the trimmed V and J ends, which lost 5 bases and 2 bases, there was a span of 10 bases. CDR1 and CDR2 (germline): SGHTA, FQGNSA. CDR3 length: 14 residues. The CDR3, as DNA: TGTGCCAGCAGCCCTGGAAGCCCTGGAAACACCATATATTTT. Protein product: CASSPGSPGNTIYF. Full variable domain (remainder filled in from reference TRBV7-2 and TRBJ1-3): GAGVSQSPSNKVTEKGKDVELRCDPISGHTALYWYRQSLGQGLEFLIYFQGNSAPDKSGLPSDRFSAERTGGSVSTLTIQRTQQEDSAVYLCASSPGSPGNTIYFGEGSWLTVV.

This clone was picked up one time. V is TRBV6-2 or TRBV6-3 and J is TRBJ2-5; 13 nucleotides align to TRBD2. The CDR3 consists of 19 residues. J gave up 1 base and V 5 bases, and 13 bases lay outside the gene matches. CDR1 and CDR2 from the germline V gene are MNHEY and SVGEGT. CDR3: CASSQLPPGLAGAQETQYF. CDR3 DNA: TGTGCCAGCAGTCAATTACCCCCTGGACTAGCGGGGGCCCAAGAGACCCAGTACTTC.

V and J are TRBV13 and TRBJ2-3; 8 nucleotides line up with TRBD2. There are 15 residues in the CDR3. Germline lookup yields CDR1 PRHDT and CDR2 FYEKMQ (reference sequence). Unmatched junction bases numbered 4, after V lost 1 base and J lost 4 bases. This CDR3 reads CASSLDSGVADTQYF. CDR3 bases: TGTGCCAGCAGCTTAGATAGCGGGGTAGCAGATACGCAGTATTTT.

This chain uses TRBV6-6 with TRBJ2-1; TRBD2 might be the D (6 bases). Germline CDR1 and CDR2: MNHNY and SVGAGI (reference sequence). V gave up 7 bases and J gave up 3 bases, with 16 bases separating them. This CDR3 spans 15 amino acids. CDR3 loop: CASNRLEGRYNEQFF. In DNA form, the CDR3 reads TGTGCCAGCAACCGACTAGAAGGGCGCTACAATGAGCAGTTCTTC.

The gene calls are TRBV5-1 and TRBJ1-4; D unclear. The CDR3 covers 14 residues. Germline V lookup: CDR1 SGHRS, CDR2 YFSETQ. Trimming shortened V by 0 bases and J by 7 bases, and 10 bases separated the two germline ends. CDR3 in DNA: TGCGCCAGCAGCTTGGTCGGGTTGGGTGAAAAACTGTTTTTT. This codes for CASSLVGLGEKLFF.

The CDR3 nucleotides are TGTGCCAGCAGAGACACGGGGGGTTCCTACAATGAGCAGTTCTTC. It codes for CASRDTGGSYNEQFF. The rearrangement uses TRBV6-5 and TRBJ2-1; 7 bases align to TRBD2. The CDR3 is made up of 15 amino acids. V dropped 6 bases and J dropped 1; count of bases not matched to a gene: 6. CDR1 MNHEY and CDR2 SVGAGI come from the germline V gene.

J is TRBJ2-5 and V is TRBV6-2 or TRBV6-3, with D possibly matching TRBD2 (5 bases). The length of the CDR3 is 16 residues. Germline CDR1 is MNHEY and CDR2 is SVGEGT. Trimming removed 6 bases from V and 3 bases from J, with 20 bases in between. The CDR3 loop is CASSPSGIPRKETQYF. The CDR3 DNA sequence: TGTGCCAGCAGCCCCAGCGGTATTCCCCGAAAAGAGACCCAGTACTTC.

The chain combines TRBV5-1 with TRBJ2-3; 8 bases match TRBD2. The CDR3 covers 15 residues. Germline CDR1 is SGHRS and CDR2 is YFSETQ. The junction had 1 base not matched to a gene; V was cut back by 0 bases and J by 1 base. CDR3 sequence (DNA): TGCGCCAGCAGCTTGGGAGCGGGGGGCACAGATACGCAGTATTTT. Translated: CASSLGAGGTDTQYF. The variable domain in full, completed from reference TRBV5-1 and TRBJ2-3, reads KAGVTQTPRYLIKTRGQQVTLSCSPISGHRSVSWYQQTPGQGLQFLFEYFSETQRNKGNFPGRFSGRQFSNSRSEMNVSTLELGDSALYLCASSLGAGGTDTQYFGPGTRLTVL.

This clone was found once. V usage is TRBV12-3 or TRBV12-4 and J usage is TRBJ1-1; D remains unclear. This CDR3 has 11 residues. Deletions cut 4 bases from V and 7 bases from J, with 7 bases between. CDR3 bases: TGTGCCAGCAGTTCCAGGAGTGAAGCTTTCTTT. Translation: CASSSRSEAFF.

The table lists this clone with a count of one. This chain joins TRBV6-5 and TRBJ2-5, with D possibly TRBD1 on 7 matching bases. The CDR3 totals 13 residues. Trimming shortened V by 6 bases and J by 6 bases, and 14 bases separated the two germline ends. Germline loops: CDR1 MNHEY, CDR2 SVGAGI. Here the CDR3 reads CASSPQGRKTQYF. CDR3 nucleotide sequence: TGTGCCAGCAGCCCACAGGGGAGGAAGACCCAGTACTTC.

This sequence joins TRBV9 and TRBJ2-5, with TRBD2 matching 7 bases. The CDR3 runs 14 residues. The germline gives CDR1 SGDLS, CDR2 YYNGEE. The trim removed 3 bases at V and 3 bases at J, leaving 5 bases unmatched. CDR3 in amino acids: CASSGGDYEETQYF. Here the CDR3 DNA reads TGTGCCAGCAGCGGGGGGGACTACGAAGAGACCCAGTACTTC.

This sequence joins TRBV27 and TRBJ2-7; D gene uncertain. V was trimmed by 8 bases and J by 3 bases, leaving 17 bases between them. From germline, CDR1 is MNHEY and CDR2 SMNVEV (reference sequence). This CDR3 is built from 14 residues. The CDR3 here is CASGKGPKDYEQYF. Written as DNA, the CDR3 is TGTGCCAGCGGAAAGGGCCCGAAGGACTACGAGCAGTACTTC.

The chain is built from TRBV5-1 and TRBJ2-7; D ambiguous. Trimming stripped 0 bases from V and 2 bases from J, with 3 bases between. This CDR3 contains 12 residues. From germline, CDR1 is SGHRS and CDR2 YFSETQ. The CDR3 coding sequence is TGCGCCAGCAGCTTGGGAACCTACGAGCAGTACTTC. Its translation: CASSLGTYEQYF.

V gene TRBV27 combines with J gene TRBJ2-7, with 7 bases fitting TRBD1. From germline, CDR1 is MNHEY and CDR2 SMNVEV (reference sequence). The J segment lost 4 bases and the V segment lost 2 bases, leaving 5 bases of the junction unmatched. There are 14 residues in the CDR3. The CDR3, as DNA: TGTGCCAGCAGTTTAGTTGGACAGGTTTACGAGCAGTACTTC. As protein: CASSLVGQVYEQYF.

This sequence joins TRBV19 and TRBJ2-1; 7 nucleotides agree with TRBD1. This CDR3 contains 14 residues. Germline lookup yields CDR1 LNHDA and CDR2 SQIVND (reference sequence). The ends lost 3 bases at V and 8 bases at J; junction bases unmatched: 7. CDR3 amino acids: CASSIRDRVDEQFF. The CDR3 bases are TGTGCCAGTAGTATTCGGGACAGAGTTGATGAGCAGTTCTTC.

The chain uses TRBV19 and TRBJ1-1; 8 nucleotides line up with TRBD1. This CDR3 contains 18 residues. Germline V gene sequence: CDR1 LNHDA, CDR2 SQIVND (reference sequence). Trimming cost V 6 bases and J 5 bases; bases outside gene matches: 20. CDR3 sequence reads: CASRGGSGGTLRKTEAFF. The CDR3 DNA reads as TGTGCCAGTAGAGGGGGGTCAGGGGGCACTTTAAGAAAAACTGAAGCTTTCTTT.

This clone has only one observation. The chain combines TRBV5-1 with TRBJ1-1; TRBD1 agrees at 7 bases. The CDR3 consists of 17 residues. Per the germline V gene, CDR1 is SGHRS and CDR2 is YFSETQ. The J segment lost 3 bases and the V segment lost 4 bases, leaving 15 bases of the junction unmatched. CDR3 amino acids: CASSRGQAFKRDTEAFF. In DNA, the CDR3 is TGCGCCAGCAGCCGAGGACAGGCATTCAAGAGGGACACTGAAGCTTTCTTT.